This T cell receptor beta chain was recovered during a study of blood T cell repertoires in COVID-19. The overall study: Samples came from the United States, Italy and Spain, spanning acute and convalescent COVID-19. From T cells, B-cell-depleted T cells, or PBMCs came the material, which was cDNA or gDNA.

Germline V lookup: CDR1 MNHEY, CDR2 SVGAGI. This CDR3 is built from 14 residues. V lost 2 bases, J lost 7 bases, and 7 bases stayed unmatched. Clones were sequenced by immunoSEQ multiplex PCR, and TCRdb holds only the in-frame ones, with some missing. The sample has around 110,000 clones; around 80% are singletons. The TCR was taken from a man aged 70-80 years with acute or convalescent COVID-19. The rearrangement uses TRBV6-5 and TRBJ1-1, with 7 bases matching TRBD1. The sequenced sample was peripheral blood. CDR3 amino acids: CASSYENRGNEAFF. DNA of the CDR3: TGTGCCAGCAGTTACGAAAACAGGGGTAATGAAGCTTTCTTT.